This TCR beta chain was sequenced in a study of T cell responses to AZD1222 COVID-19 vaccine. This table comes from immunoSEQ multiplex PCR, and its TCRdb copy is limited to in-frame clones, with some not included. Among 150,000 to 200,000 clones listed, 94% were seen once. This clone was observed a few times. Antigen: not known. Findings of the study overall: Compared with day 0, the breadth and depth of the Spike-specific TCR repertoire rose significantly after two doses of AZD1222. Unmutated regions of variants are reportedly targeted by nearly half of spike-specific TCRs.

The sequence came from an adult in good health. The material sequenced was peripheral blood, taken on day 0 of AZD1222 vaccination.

Here the CDR3 reads CASSPPKLAGGTDTQYF. The CDR3 DNA is TGTGCCAGCAGCCCCCCCAAACTAGCGGGAGGGACAGATACGCAGTATTTT. The chain employs TRBV7-4 and TRBJ2-3; 13 nucleotides match TRBD2. Losses at the gene ends were 5 bases for V and 3 bases for J; bases not matched to a gene: 8. The CDR3 consists of 17 residues. Germline V gives CDR1 SGHVT, CDR2 SQSDAQ.